Listed below are T cell receptor beta chains from one sample, sequenced in a study of spatial heterogeneity in lung cancer. MiXCR, applied by TCRdb to the 5' RACE reads, yields one record per CDR3 protein. The sample yields fewer than 45,000 distinct CDR3 sequences, nearly 7% seen once. The sequences come from PBMCs, collected at surgery. The receptors shown here come from a female donor with early-stage non-small cell lung cancer. The CDR3 runs from the conserved cysteine through the conserved F or W. D genes are given only for firm matches. Not all rows give a size; the values are once, few, many and, for expanded clones, a class.

clone_size j_call d_call v_call cdr3_nt cdr3_aa
many TRBJ2-3 NA TRBV20-1 TGCAGTGCTAGAGAAGGCAGCGCCACAGATACGCAGTATTTT CSAREGSATDTQYF
many TRBJ2-1 NA TRBV9 TGTGCCAGCAGCGTAGTATCCCCCGGTGAGCAGTTCTTC CASSVVSPGEQFF
medium-sized TRBJ2-7 NA TRBV2 TGTGCCAGCAGTGAAGGAAAGATTGCCCCCGGCGAGCAGTACTTC CASSEGKIAPGEQYF
few TRBJ1-6 TRBD1 TRBV7-9 TGTGCCAGCAGCCCCTACAGGGGGAAGGTTTCCGATTCACCCCTCCACTTT CASSPYRGKVSDSPLHF
many TRBJ2-2 TRBD1 TRBV5-1 TGCGCCAGCAGCACTGGGACAGCCCCCACCGGGGAGCTGTTTTTT CASSTGTAPTGELFF
many TRBJ2-5 TRBD2 TRBV14 TGTGCCAGCAGCCAAGACACCGCGGGACTACTCGACGGCCAGTACTTC CASSQDTAGLLDGQYF
many TRBJ2-2 NA TRBV4-1 TGCGCCAGCAGCCTGCGGGATACCGGGGAGCTGTTTTTT CASSLRDTGELFF
NA TRBJ2-3 TRBD2 TRBV11-2 TGTGCCAGCAGCTTAGTGCCTAGCGGACGCACAGATACGCAGTATTTT CASSLVPSGRTDTQYF
NA TRBJ1-1 TRBD1 TRBV6-5 TGTGCCAGCAGCTATGGTAACAGGGGAAACACTGAAGCTTTCTTT CASSYGNRGNTEAFF
few TRBJ1-6 TRBD1 TRBV5-6 TGTGCCAGCAGCTTGGGAGGGGGCAAAGGATCACCCCTCCACTTT CASSLGGGKGSPLHF
many TRBJ1-1 NA TRBV30 TGTGCCTGGAGTGGATTCCTTCCAAGGAACACTGAAGCTTTCTTT CAWSGFLPRNTEAFF
few TRBJ2-3 NA TRBV29-1 TGCAGCGTTGCTAGGGACCTGGGAGATACGCAGTATTTT CSVARDLGDTQYF
few TRBJ1-5 NA TRBV20-1 TGCAGTGCTAGAGATGGAAAGAATCAGCCCCAGCATTTT CSARDGKNQPQHF
many TRBJ1-1 TRBD1 TRBV20-1 TGCAGTGCTTGGGACAGGGGGTACACTGAAGCTTTCTTT CSAWDRGYTEAFF
few TRBJ2-1 NA TRBV27 TGTGCCAGCAGAGTGGGGGCCGCACTCAATGAGCAGTTCTTC CASRVGAALNEQFF
few TRBJ2-1 TRBD2 TRBV7-9 TGTGCCAGCAGGGTGGGACTAGCGGGGTTGCCCTCCTACAATGAGCAGTTCTTC CASRVGLAGLPSYNEQFF
NA TRBJ1-3 TRBD1 TRBV7-2 TGTGCCAGCAGCTTGAACCCCCCAGGGGGAGCTGGAAACACCATATATTTT CASSLNPPGGAGNTIYF
NA TRBJ2-7 TRBD2 TRBV7-2 TGTGCCAGCAGTTCAATCTCTAGCGGGGGGCCCTACGAGCAGTACTTC CASSSISSGGPYEQYF
many TRBJ1-3 NA TRBV29-1 TGCAGCGTTCAAGGACTCCTAAGCTCTGGAAACACCATATATTTT CSVQGLLSSGNTIYF
many TRBJ1-2 NA TRBV27 TGTGCCAGCACACCCTTACAGGGACACAACTATGGCTACACCTTC CASTPLQGHNYGYTF
NA TRBJ2-3 NA TRBV28 TGTGCCAGCAGCCCCCACTTAGGTCCAGGGGGGAGAGATACGCAGTATTTT CASSPHLGPGGRDTQYF
NA TRBJ2-1 NA TRBV20-1 TGCAGTGCTAGTTCCCATGGGAGTACCAACAATGAGCAGTTCTTC CSASSHGSTNNEQFF
many TRBJ1-1 TRBD1 TRBV28 TGTGCCAGCGCCAGACAGGGCGGCTACAACACTGAAGCTTTCTTT CASARQGGYNTEAFF
many TRBJ2-3 TRBD2 TRBV2 TGTGCCAATGGGCGCGGGGGGGCCTCACGGGCAGATACGCAGTATTTT CANGRGGASRADTQYF
few TRBJ1-1 TRBD1 TRBV27 TGTGCCAGCAGCAGGGGGGCGACCCTGAACACTGAAGCTTTCTTT CASSRGATLNTEAFF
many TRBJ1-5 NA TRBV19 TGTGCCAGTAGGTTATACACAGCCAGCAATCAGCCCCAGCATTTT CASRLYTASNQPQHF
few TRBJ2-4 NA TRBV29-1 TGCAGCGTTGAGGTCCTCAGGGCGGAAAACATTCAGTACTTC CSVEVLRAENIQYF
many TRBJ1-1 NA TRBV3-1 TGTGCCAGCAGCCAAGGTGTGAGAACGAACACTGAAGCTTTCTTT CASSQGVRTNTEAFF
many TRBJ1-5 NA TRBV20-1 TGCAGTGCAAGTCTTGGGAATCAGCCCCAGCATTTT CSASLGNQPQHF
few TRBJ1-1 TRBD1 TRBV20-1 TGCAGTGCTAGAGATAGGACAGGGGGCACTGAAGCTTTCTTT CSARDRTGGTEAFF
few TRBJ1-4 TRBD1 TRBV20-1 TGCAGTGCTATCGGGGGACAGGGGAATGAAAAACTGTTTTTT CSAIGGQGNEKLFF
few TRBJ1-6 NA TRBV14 TGTGCCAGCAGCCCCCTCGGGGAAGGGGATTCACCCCTCCACTTT CASSPLGEGDSPLHF
many TRBJ2-5 TRBD1 TRBV10-1 TGCGCCAGCAGTGACAGGGGGCGCGAAGAGACCCAGTACTTC CASSDRGREETQYF
many TRBJ2-7 TRBD2 TRBV2 TGTGCCAGCAGACCGGGACTAGCTTCCTACGAGCAGTACTTC CASRPGLASYEQYF
NA TRBJ1-5 TRBD1 TRBV5-5 TGTGCCAGCAGCTTGGTTCCAGGGGGCGTTCAGCCCCAGCATTTT CASSLVPGGVQPQHF
NA TRBJ1-6 NA TRBV20-1 TGCAGTGCTAGAGGAGGACCCTCGGGGGGACCCCTCCACTTT CSARGGPSGGPLHF
many TRBJ2-1 NA TRBV6-4 TGTGCCAGCTCCCGGGATCAGGCCGTAAACAATGAGCAGTTCTTC CASSRDQAVNNEQFF
few TRBJ1-2 TRBD1 TRBV28 TGTGCCAGCAGTTTAGGAGGGACAGGGGGCGTTAACTATGGCTACACCTTC CASSLGGTGGVNYGYTF
few TRBJ2-2 TRBD2 TRBV7-2 TGTGCCAGCAGCTTAGTGGCGGGGGATGCGGAGCTGTTTTTT CASSLVAGDAELFF